This is a list of T cell receptor beta chains from one sample in a study of blood T cells in healthy people across ages. TCRdb reprocessed the 5' RACE reads via MiXCR and lists one record per CDR3 protein. This table holds about 560,000 distinct CDR3 sequences, over 25% found once. This same sample was also part of a study on T cells of mothers and their children.

Sequencing was performed on blood. Receptors originate from a boy aged 2 to 9 in good health. CDR3s leave out the opening cysteine and the closing phenylalanine or tryptophan. Each record gives: CDR3 length, J gene, V gene, CDR3 protein.

>11|TRBJ2-5|TRBV5-4
ASSPGMQETQY
>12|TRBJ2-3|TRBV18
ASSPGRSTDTQY
>11|NA|TRBV27
ASSSPRGYEQY
>10|TRBJ2-7|TRBV12-3/TRBV12-4
ASSSGTRLGN
>12|TRBJ1-2|TRBV20-1
SARDSAGGYGYT
>12|TRBJ1-6|TRBV16
ASSQSRTVSPLH
>13|TRBJ2-7|TRBV15
ATSGGIGGSGEQY
>12|TRBJ2-7|TRBV18
ASSDRDNSYEQY
>14|TRBJ2-5|TRBV18
ASSPRVGGSQETQY
>13|TRBJ1-3|TRBV7-9
ASSLPAWGLDTIY
>14|TRBJ2-3|TRBV24-1
ATSETLAGKGDTQY
>14|TRBJ2-2|TRBV12-3/TRBV12-4
ASSSLPWYIERELF
>17|TRBJ2-2|TRBV4-1
ASSQAPERRPTNTGELF
>10|TRBJ2-7|TRBV27
ASSLVGREQY
>13|TRBJ2-1|TRBV6-2/TRBV6-3
ATSNPRGRLNEQF
>10|TRBJ2-7|TRBV7-2
ASSLTFGEQY
>12|NA|TRBV4-3
ASSFRRGGYEQY
>12|TRBJ1-2|TRBV12-3/TRBV12-4
ASSLGSQGYGYT
>14|TRBJ2-6|TRBV6-1
ASSPFINSGANVLT
>11|TRBJ2-7|TRBV29-1
SGRGQGAREQY
>16|TRBJ2-3|TRBV12-3/TRBV12-4
ASSLKTSGRALTDTQY
>13|TRBJ2-1|TRBV7-3
ASSSSGERYNEQF
>10|TRBJ2-1|TRBV30
AWSVSGGLQF
>10|TRBJ2-3|TRBV6-2/TRBV6-3
ASSYQADTQY
>12|TRBJ1-4|TRBV5-1
ASSLSTGNEKLF
>11|TRBJ2-5|TRBV7-6
ASRPSSVETQY
>12|TRBJ1-5|TRBV3-1
ASSPTVDNQPQH
>13|TRBJ1-2|TRBV6-1
ASSGRTGQDYGYT
>10|TRBJ1-2|TRBV12-3/TRBV12-4
ASRHTGFGYT
>14|TRBJ1-6|TRBV27
ASSTRTGPWNSPLH
>12|TRBJ1-4|TRBV30
AWSEGTGQEKLF
>12|TRBJ1-1|TRBV5-4
ASSGGQQNTEAF
>11|TRBJ1-1|TRBV20-1
SARDPKNTEAF
>13|TRBJ2-5|TRBV9
ASSQRGAGEETQY
>14|TRBJ1-1|TRBV29-1
SVEGGRTLWQGKTF
>13|TRBJ1-2|TRBV29-1
SAILPGRTNYGYT
>19|TRBJ2-5|TRBV25-1
ASSEYASPSSGGPTLGTQY
>14|TRBJ2-7|TRBV3-1
ASSPRWDGGRYEQY
>11|TRBJ1-1|TRBV18
ASSPMENTEAF
>10|TRBJ1-2|TRBV28
ASSRVTSNYT
>13|TRBJ2-3|TRBV7-9
ASSPGTRLTDTQY